One sample yielded the 32 T cell receptor beta chains listed below, sequenced in a study of PD-1 blockade in classical Hodgkin lymphoma (dated by TCRdb to 2018 to 2020). Libraries were built with the immunoSEQ multiplex PCR assay. Imported from immuneACCESS, the table was reduced by TCRdb to in-frame sequences with V and J called. These copies leave out some clones; in studies compared against another copy, an unresolved V gene accounts for under half, and the cause of the remainder is not known. The sample table shows some 41,000 clones, and 60% to 85% are seen once. In total, the top ten clones hold 11% of the sample. This sample's time point label indicates: cycle 1 day 1 (C1D1), immediately before nivolumab initiation. Relapse after autologous stem cell transplantation had occurred in all trial patients, and cohorts A, B and C were distinguished by prior brentuximab vedotin exposure. The specimen comprised peripheral blood mononuclear cells (PBMCs), sampled at baseline. The receptors stem from a human donor with classical Hodgkin lymphoma.

The rearrangement links TRBV27 to TRBJ2-1, with D uncertain. CDR3 length: 15 amino acids. Per the germline V gene, CDR1 is MNHEY and CDR2 is SMNVEV (reference sequence). The ends were cut back, 6 bases at V and 0 bases at J, with 12 bases in the middle. This chain's CDR3 is CASRLAFSSYNEQFF. CDR3 nucleotides: TGTGCCAGCAGGTTAGCTTTTAGCTCCTACAATGAGCAGTTCTTC.

This chain uses TRBV19 with TRBJ1-2; D possibly corresponds to TRBD1 (5 bases). The ends were cut back, 3 bases at V and 5 bases at J, with 13 bases in the middle. This CDR3 is 14 amino acids long. The V gene's germline CDR1 is LNHDA and CDR2 SQIVND (reference sequence). For the CDR3, the DNA is TGTGCCAGTAGTATTAGTCGGGGACCATATGGCTACACCTTC. Encoded protein: CASSISRGPYGYTF.

The V gene is TRBV7-8, the J gene TRBJ1-1; a weak D match, TRBD1 (5 bases). The CDR3 has 13 residues. Looked up from germline, CDR1 is SGHVS and CDR2 is FQNEAQ. V lost 6 bases and J lost 6, with 14 bases in between. The CDR3 is CASSITGDAEAFF. For the CDR3, the DNA is TGTGCCAGCAGTATAACGGGGGATGCTGAAGCTTTCTTT.

V usage is TRBV7-2 and J usage is TRBJ1-3, with 9 bases that match TRBD1. The CDR3 runs 15 residues. The germline CDR1 and CDR2 sequences are SGHTA and FQGNSA. Germline trimming cut 5 bases from V and 3 bases from J; bases unmatched to any gene: 5. The CDR3 is CASSPGTGIGNTIYF. The CDR3 nucleotides read TGTGCCAGCAGCCCTGGGACAGGGATTGGAAACACCATATATTTT.

This chain joins TRBV6-5 and TRBJ1-5; a weak D match, TRBD1 (5 bases). Trimming took off 6 bases at V and 3 bases at J, with 15 bases between the two ends. The CDR3 consists of 15 residues. Germline V gives CDR1 MNHEY, CDR2 SVGAGI. As DNA, the CDR3 is TGTGCCAGCAGACCAGGGCTTTTAGCCAATCAGCCCCAGCATTTT. Translating gives CASRPGLLANQPQHF.

This chain's CDR3 is CASSTGTGSQDTQYF. DNA of the CDR3: TGTGCCAGCAGCACCGGGACAGGTTCCCAAGATACGCAGTATTTT. The genes are TRBV2 and TRBJ2-3; the match to TRBD1 covers 8 bases. The length of the CDR3 is 15 residues. After removal of 6 bases from V and 5 bases from J, the junction contained 10 bases not matched to a gene. Germline values: CDR1 SNHLY, CDR2 FYNNEI.

V usage is TRBV10-1 and J usage is TRBJ2-3, with 11 nucleotides matching TRBD2. The V segment lost 6 bases and the J segment 2 bases; nucleotides outside the gene matches: 7. The CDR3 length is 16 residues. CDR1 and CDR2 (germline): WNHNN, SYGVQD (reference sequence). CDR3 sequence: CASRPGTSGSTDTQYF. The CDR3 nucleotides are TGCGCCAGCAGGCCTGGGACTAGCGGCTCCACAGATACGCAGTATTTT.

This clone was observed a single time. The chain employs TRBV19 and TRBJ1-2, with D maybe TRBD1 (6 bases). CDR1 and CDR2 from the germline V gene are LNHDA and SQIVND (reference sequence). This CDR3 is built from 14 residues. Trimming left V 5 bases short and J 4 bases short, with 14 bases between. CDR3 in amino acids: CASSLIAGAYGYTF. CDR3 nucleotides: TGTGCCAGTAGTCTAATAGCAGGGGCCTATGGCTACACCTTC.

The J gene is TRBJ1-5, the V gene TRBV28; no clear D. The CDR3 is 12 residues long. Germline assignment: CDR1 MDHEN and CDR2 SYDVKM. Trimming stripped 7 bases from V and 5 bases from J, with 9 bases between. CDR3 sequence: CASTEEDQPQHF. The CDR3 nucleotides read TGTGCCAGCACCGAAGAGGATCAGCCCCAGCATTTT.

The chain employs TRBV30 and TRBJ2-7, with D maybe TRBD2 (5 bases). V lost 1 base and J lost 6, with 7 bases in between. Germline V gives CDR1 GTSNPN, CDR2 SVGIG (reference sequence). The CDR3 extends over 11 amino acids. CDR3: CAWSEAVEQYF. The CDR3 DNA follows: TGTGCCTGGAGTGAAGCGGTCGAGCAGTACTTC.

CDR3 residues: CASSLRTGGDQPQHF. The CDR3, as DNA: TGCGCCAGCAGCCTAAGGACAGGGGGGGATCAGCCCCAGCATTTT. The J gene is TRBJ1-5, the V gene TRBV4-3; TRBD1 aligns across 10 bases. Germline V gene sequence: CDR1 LGHNA, CDR2 YSLEER. Germline trimming cut 4 bases from V and 5 bases from J; bases unmatched to any gene: 5. The CDR3 contains 15 residues.

V and J are TRBV28 and TRBJ1-3; D gene ambiguous. The CDR3 spans 15 residues. The V gene lost 2 bases and the J gene lost 0 bases, with 8 bases spanning the gap. The germline V gene encodes CDR1 MDHEN and CDR2 SYDVKM. As DNA, the CDR3 is TGTGCCAGCAGTTTAGGCCCCCTCTCTGGAAACACCATATATTTT. As protein: CASSLGPLSGNTIYF.

There are a few counts of this clone. CDR3 nucleotide sequence: TGTGCCAGCAGGAGATACAGGGGAACTAATGAAAAACTGTTTTTT. Translation: CASRRYRGTNEKLFF. V and J are TRBV27 and TRBJ1-4; 7 nucleotides match TRBD1. Germline CDR1 is MNHEY and CDR2 is SMNVEV (reference sequence). The J segment lost 1 base and the V segment lost 6 bases, leaving 5 bases of the junction unmatched. There are 15 residues in the CDR3.

The chain links TRBV27 to TRBJ2-1; TRBD2 agrees at 11 bases. The CDR3 extends over 16 amino acids. CDR1 and CDR2 from the germline V gene are MNHEY and SMNVEV (reference sequence). V lost 6 bases to trimming and J lost 6 bases; unmatched junction nucleotides: 10. Here the CDR3 DNA reads TGTGCCAGCAGCCATACAATTAGCGGGAGGGGCAATGAGCAGTTCTTC. Residues: CASSHTISGRGNEQFF.

This clone was observed at least ten times. This chain uses TRBV6-5 with TRBJ1-5; 9 bases match TRBD1. J gave up 4 bases and V 7 bases, and 2 bases lay outside the gene matches. CDR1 MNHEY and CDR2 SVGAGI come from the germline V gene. The CDR3 extends over 13 amino acids. The CDR3 DNA follows: TGTGCCAGCAAAGACAGGGGGAATCAGCCCCAGCATTTT. As protein: CASKDRGNQPQHF.

The chain links TRBV7-2 to TRBJ2-7; maybe TRBD1 (5 bases). With 2 bases removed from V and 7 bases from J, the gap between germline ends came to 18 bases. The CDR3 has 15 residues. Germline V gives CDR1 SGHTA, CDR2 FQGNSA. The CDR3 loop reads CASSLKSQGIGEQYF. The CDR3 DNA sequence: TGTGCCAGCAGCTTAAAATCCCAGGGCATCGGGGAGCAGTACTTC.

In this sample, this clone turned up once. The chain employs TRBV10-3 and TRBJ2-7; D not resolved. Between the trimmed V and J ends, which lost 0 bases and 4 bases, there was a span of 4 bases. Germline CDR1 is ENHRY and CDR2 is SYGVKD. The CDR3 loop spans 12 amino acids. The CDR3 nucleotides read TGTGCCATCAGTGAGTCGATGTACGAGCAGTACTTC. Its protein is CAISESMYEQYF.

This clone was seen repeatedly, ten times or more. This sequence joins TRBV6-5 and TRBJ2-7, with a weak D call TRBD2 (6 bases). V lost 6 bases and J lost 3, with 15 bases in between. The CDR3 totals 14 residues. Germline assignment: CDR1 MNHEY and CDR2 SVGAGI. The CDR3 nucleotides are TGTGCCAGCAGCCATCTAAGCGGGCTCTACGAGCAGTACTTC. This sequence encodes CASSHLSGLYEQYF.

This sequence joins TRBV6-1 and TRBJ2-7, with no clear D. The CDR3 covers 12 residues. V was clipped by 11 bases and J by 0 bases, with 11 bases between them. The germline V gene has CDR1 MNHNS and CDR2 SASEGT. The CDR3 DNA reads as TGTGCCGTGAAGTTCGGCTCCTACGAGCAGTACTTC. Protein product: CAVKFGSYEQYF.

The chain couples TRBV10-1 to TRBJ2-2, with TRBD2 as a possible D gene (5 bases). V lost 2 bases and J lost 4, with 11 bases in between. This CDR3 contains 15 residues. Germline CDR1 reads WNHNN; CDR2 reads SYGVQD (reference sequence). This CDR3 reads CASSEGPRGTGELFF. The CDR3 region has the DNA TGCGCCAGCAGTGAGGGACCTCGGGGCACCGGGGAGCTGTTTTTT.

With respect to this clone: The same CDR3 is also encoded by other DNA sequences in this sample. The V and J genes are TRBV14 and TRBJ2-7; D ambiguous. Germline assignment: CDR1 SGHDN and CDR2 FVKESK. With 1 base removed from V and 2 bases from J, the gap between germline ends came to 6 bases. This CDR3 has 13 amino acids. CDR3 in DNA: TGTGCCAGCAGCCAAGGGGTGACCTACGAGCAGTACTTC. Protein: CASSQGVTYEQYF.

The V gene is TRBV5-3, the J gene TRBJ2-7, with 11 bases lining up with TRBD2. TRBV5-3 is labeled an ORF, and its function is uncertain. The V and J ends lost 4 bases and 7 bases, in that order; junction bases with no gene match: 13. CDR3 length: 16 residues. The CDR3 DNA sequence: TGTGCCAGAAGCCTTAGCGTAGCGGGAGGGCCGGGAGAGCAGTACTTC. This encodes CARSLSVAGGPGEQYF.

This chain joins TRBV1 and TRBJ1-1. TRBV1 has pseudogene status. The CDR3 runs 12 residues. In nucleotides, the CDR3 is TGCACCAGCAGTCCCCCCGGAACTGAAGCTTTCTTT. It specifies CTSSPPGTEAFF.

The chain links TRBV9 to TRBJ2-7; tentative D call: TRBD2 (5 bases). The CDR3 has 15 residues. Germline lookup yields CDR1 SGDLS and CDR2 YYNGEE. Trimming removed 5 bases at V and 3 bases at J, with 18 bases between. This chain's CDR3 is CASSRTAARSYEQYF. The DNA for the CDR3 is TGTGCCAGCAGTCGGACTGCGGCCCGGAGCTACGAGCAGTACTTC.

This clone was detected a few times. J is TRBJ2-7 and V is TRBV6-5, with TRBD1 matching over 7 bases. There are 13 residues in the CDR3. Looked up from germline, CDR1 is MNHEY and CDR2 is SVGAGI. V shed 6 bases, J shed 3 bases, and the junction held 5 bases outside the gene matches. The CDR3 loop is CASSAGTDYEQYF. The CDR3 DNA follows: TGTGCCAGCAGCGCCGGGACAGACTACGAGCAGTACTTC.

V usage is TRBV28 and J usage is TRBJ2-3, with D tentatively TRBD2 (6 bases). Germline values: CDR1 MDHEN, CDR2 SYDVKM. CDR3 size: 15 residues. Trimming removed 2 bases at V and 2 bases at J, with 11 bases between. CDR3 DNA: TGTGCCAGCAGTTTACCTAGCGCGATCACAGATACGCAGTATTTT. Translation: CASSLPSAITDTQYF.

The rearrangement joins TRBV4-1 to TRBJ1-2; a possible D gene is TRBD1 (5 bases). The V gene's germline CDR1 is MGHRA and CDR2 YSYEKL. Trimming took off 0 bases at V and 3 bases at J, with 14 bases between the two ends. This CDR3 is 16 amino acids long. In DNA form, the CDR3 reads TGCGCCAGCAGCCAAGAACCGGGACCTACAGACTATGGCTACACCTTC. Translated: CASSQEPGPTDYGYTF.

V gene TRBV29-1 combines with J gene TRBJ1-1; TRBD1 agrees at 10 bases. V trimming: 7 bases; J trimming: 5 bases; junction bases outside the gene matches: 4. Germline V CDR1 and CDR2: SQVTM, ANQGSEA. There are 12 residues in the CDR3. For the CDR3, the DNA is TGCAGCGGGACAGGGGGGGGAACTGAAGCTTTCTTT. Its protein product is CSGTGGGTEAFF.

This chain joins TRBV6-5 and TRBJ2-7, with D uncertain. Per the germline V gene, CDR1 is MNHEY and CDR2 is SVGAGI. Trimming removed 4 bases from V and 0 bases from J, with 10 bases in between. This CDR3 has 14 residues. CDR3 nucleotides: TGTGCCAGCAGTTCTCCGGGTAGCTCCTACGAGCAGTACTTC. This translates into CASSSPGSSYEQYF.

Worth noting for this clone: The same CDR3 arises from other DNA sequences in this sample as well. V and J are TRBV5-6 and TRBJ2-5; no clear D gene. There are 12 residues in the CDR3. V lost 1 base and J lost 5, with 6 bases in between. In germline, CDR1 is SGHDT, CDR2 YYEEEE. CDR3 in amino acids: CASSLLGETQYF. The CDR3 coding sequence is TGTGCCAGCAGCTTGTTGGGGGAGACCCAGTACTTC. Based on the CDR3 plus reference TRBV5-6 and TRBJ2-5, the full variable domain is DAGVTQSPTHLIKTRGQQVTLRCSPKSGHDTVSWYQQALGQGPQFIFQYYEEEERQRGNFPDRFSGHQFPNYSSELNVNALLLGDSALYLCASSLLGETQYFGPGTRLLVL.

For the CDR3, the DNA is TGTGCCAGCAGCCGAGGAGGGACAGGCTATGGCTACACCTTC. It yields the protein CASSRGGTGYGYTF. The gene calls are TRBV7-2 and TRBJ1-2; TRBD1 aligns across 8 bases. V lost 5 bases to trimming and J lost 4 bases; unmatched junction nucleotides: 6. Germline CDR1 reads SGHTA; CDR2 reads FQGNSA. The CDR3 is made up of 14 amino acids.

This clone occurred a few times. The chain has TRBV7-8 and TRBJ2-2; D remains ambiguous. The CDR3 is made up of 13 amino acids. V was pared by 5 bases and J by 7 bases, with 11 bases between. Per germline, CDR1 SGHVS and CDR2 FQNEAQ. CDR3 in DNA: TGTGCCAGCAGCCACCCGATTAGCGGGGAGCTGTTTTTT. This encodes CASSHPISGELFF.